The entry below gives a single T cell receptor (beta chain) sequence along with its context. Its antigen is not identified. These data belong to a study of T cell responses to AZD1222 COVID-19 vaccine. Whole-study findings and limits: Donors were chiefly white British, with a greater number of females, and clonal diversity was perhaps underestimated. Unmutated variant regions are reportedly targeted by nearly half of spike-specific TCRs.

The method was immunoSEQ multiplex PCR; TCRdb's version includes in-frame clones alone and lacks a portion of them. This sample has 130,000 or so clones, with over 90% found just once. Trimming cost V 1 base and J 8 bases; bases outside gene matches: 14. Germline V lookup: CDR1 SGDLS, CDR2 YYNGEE. This CDR3 is built from 17 residues. The receptor's source is an adult in good health. V is TRBV9 and J is TRBJ2-1; 8 bases map to TRBD2. This specimen was peripheral blood, taken on day 0 of AZD1222 vaccination. The CDR3 sequence: CASSVSLAGRRWDEQFF. The DNA for the CDR3 is TGTGCCAGCAGCGTAAGCCTAGCGGGCCGCAGGTGGGATGAGCAGTTCTTC.